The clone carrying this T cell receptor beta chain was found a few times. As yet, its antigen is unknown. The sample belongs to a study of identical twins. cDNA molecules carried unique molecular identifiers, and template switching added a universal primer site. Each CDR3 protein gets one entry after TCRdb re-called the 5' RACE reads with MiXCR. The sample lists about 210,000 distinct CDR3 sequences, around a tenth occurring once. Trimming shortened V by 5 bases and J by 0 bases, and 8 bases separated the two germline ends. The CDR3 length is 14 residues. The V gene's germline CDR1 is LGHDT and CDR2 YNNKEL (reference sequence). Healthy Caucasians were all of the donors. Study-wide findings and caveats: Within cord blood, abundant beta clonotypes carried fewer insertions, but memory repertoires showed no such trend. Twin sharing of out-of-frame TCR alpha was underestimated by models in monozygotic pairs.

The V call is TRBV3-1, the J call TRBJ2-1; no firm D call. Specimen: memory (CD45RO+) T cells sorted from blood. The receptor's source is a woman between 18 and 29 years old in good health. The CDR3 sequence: CASSTGYSYNEQFF. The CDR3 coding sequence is TGTGCCAGCAGCACTGGCTACTCCTACAATGAGCAGTTCTTC.